These 27 T cell receptor beta chains were sequenced from one sample in a study of shared T cell receptors in the human thymus. The assay was immunoSEQ multiplex PCR, and TCRdb's table has in-frame clones only and misses some. The table records a few hundred thousand clones, around 93% of them present only once. Material: thymocytes. The receptor source for this set is a human donor.

The V gene is TRBV6-1, the J gene TRBJ1-5; no reliable D call. Trimming pared 8 bases from V and 0 bases from J, leaving 14 bases between. The CDR3 is 15 amino acids. The germline V gene has CDR1 MNHNS and CDR2 SASEGT. The CDR3 region is CASARGGYSNQPQHF. DNA of the CDR3: TGTGCCAGCGCCCGGGGAGGATATAGCAATCAGCCCCAGCATTTT.

This rearrangement joins TRBV28 to TRBJ1-2; 8 nucleotides line up with TRBD1. V lost 3 bases and J lost 5; bases outside the gene matches: 8. The CDR3 runs to 15 residues. The germline gives CDR1 MDHEN, CDR2 SYDVKM. The CDR3 region is CASSFPSQGGYGYTF. CDR3 nucleotide sequence: TGTGCCAGCAGTTTTCCATCACAGGGGGGTTATGGCTACACCTTC.

The chain recombines TRBV14 with TRBJ1-1, with 8 bases fitting TRBD1. Germline V gene sequence: CDR1 SGHDN, CDR2 FVKESK. This CDR3 is built from 14 residues. Unmatched junction bases numbered 4, after V lost 2 bases and J lost 5 bases. In DNA, the CDR3 is TGTGCCAGCAGCCAAAGAGACAGGGGTACTGAAGCTTTCTTT. The encoded protein is CASSQRDRGTEAFF.

V and J are TRBV9 and TRBJ2-7, with D tentatively TRBD1 or TRBD2 (5 bases each). Germline-derived CDR1 and CDR2 are SGDLS and YYNGEE. CDR3 length: 14 residues. The V end lost 4 bases, the J end lost 2 bases, and 13 bases lay between the germline ends. The CDR3 DNA is TGTGCCAGCAGCCGACCGGGACGCCCCTACGAGCAGTACTTC. Amino acid sequence: CASSRPGRPYEQYF.

This chain links TRBV5-1 with TRBJ2-2; D may be TRBD1 (6 bases). Per germline, CDR1 SGHRS and CDR2 YFSETQ. This CDR3 spans 14 amino acids. With 0 bases removed from V and 7 bases from J, the gap between germline ends came to 10 bases. This chain's CDR3 is CASSLVQGVGELFF. In DNA, the CDR3 is TGCGCCAGCAGCTTGGTACAGGGTGTCGGGGAGCTGTTTTTT.

V is TRBV27 and J is TRBJ2-1; 13 nucleotides align to TRBD2. The V gene end was trimmed by 4 bases and the J gene end by 5 bases; junction bases not matched to a gene: 5. Germline CDR1 MNHEY, CDR2 SMNVEV (reference sequence). The CDR3 is made up of 16 amino acids. Written as DNA, the CDR3 is TGTGCCAGCAGTTCCCGGACTAGCGGGAGCAACAATGAGCAGTTCTTC. Its translation is CASSSRTSGSNNEQFF.

The chain couples TRBV21-1 to TRBJ2-7; the DNA was not compared with TRBD2, the D call given in the table. TRBV21-1 is recorded as a pseudogene. CDR3 size: 12 residues. CDR3 DNA: TGTGCTCCTAGGACTAGTGGTTACGAGCAGTACTTC. Its protein product is CAPRTSGYEQYF.

This sequence joins TRBV27 and TRBJ2-2; the match to TRBD2 covers 7 bases. The junction had 16 bases not matched to a gene; V was cut back by 3 bases and J by 6 bases. CDR3 length: 18 residues. The germline V gene encodes CDR1 MNHEY and CDR2 SMNVEV (reference sequence). The CDR3 DNA follows: TGTGCCAGCAGTTTTCCCGGCTTTCGGGCGGGAGTACCCGGGGAGCTGTTTTTT. This sequence encodes CASSFPGFRAGVPGELFF.

The gene calls are TRBV7-2 and TRBJ2-7; 11 nucleotides match TRBD1. Germline V gives CDR1 SGHTA, CDR2 FQGNSA. Trimming removed 2 bases from V and 5 bases from J; junction bases left unmatched: 5. CDR3 length: 15 residues. CDR3 DNA: TGTGCCAGCAGCTTAAGGACAGGGGGCGCACACGAGCAGTACTTC. This translates into CASSLRTGGAHEQYF.

V usage is TRBV9 and J usage is TRBJ1-3, with a weak D call TRBD1 (6 bases). This CDR3 is 17 amino acids long. The germline V gene encodes CDR1 SGDLS and CDR2 YYNGEE. Trimming cost V 4 bases and J 3 bases, with 20 bases left between them. CDR3 coding DNA: TGTGCCAGCAGCCCCCTTAGTGGGGGGCTTCTTGGAAACACCATATATTTT. Amino acid sequence: CASSPLSGGLLGNTIYF.

The chain has TRBV28 and TRBJ1-2; TRBD1 matches at 11 bases. Per the germline V gene, CDR1 is MDHEN and CDR2 is SYDVKM. CDR3 size: 15 residues. V lost 4 bases and J lost 8; bases outside the gene matches: 9. The CDR3 nucleotides read TGTGCCAGCAGTTCCCCCGGACAGGGGGCTAAGGGCTACACCTTC. Translation gives CASSSPGQGAKGYTF.

This chain joins TRBV7-3 and TRBJ2-1, with 11 bases fitting TRBD2. Germline lookup yields CDR1 SGHTA and CDR2 FQGTGA. The length of the CDR3 is 14 residues. The J segment lost 5 bases and the V segment lost 5 bases, leaving 2 bases of the junction unmatched. CDR3 bases: TGTGCCAGCAGCAGGGGACTAGCGGACAATGAGCAGTTCTTC. Translating it yields CASSRGLADNEQFF.

The chain recombines TRBV7-9 with TRBJ2-1; 11 bases line up with TRBD2. The germline V gene has CDR1 SEHNR and CDR2 FQNEAQ (reference sequence). Germline trimming cut 7 bases from V and 10 bases from J; bases unmatched to any gene: 12. This CDR3 has 15 amino acids. The CDR3 is CASTKIAGGHFEQFF. In DNA form, the CDR3 reads TGTGCCAGCACCAAAATAGCGGGAGGGCATTTCGAGCAGTTCTTC.

The chain has TRBV27 and TRBJ1-2; D is possibly TRBD1 (6 bases). CDR3 size: 13 residues. With 6 bases removed from V and 1 base from J, the gap between germline ends came to 9 bases. Germline V CDR1 and CDR2: MNHEY, SMNVEV (reference sequence). The CDR3 is CASRSTGNYGYTF. The CDR3 DNA follows: TGTGCCAGCAGATCGACAGGTAACTATGGCTACACCTTC.

This chain connects TRBV2 to TRBJ1-1, with a possible D match to TRBD1 (6 bases). V lost 3 bases and J lost 4, with 12 bases in between. This CDR3 spans 14 amino acids. Germline CDR1 is SNHLY and CDR2 is FYNNEI. The CDR3 sequence is CASSDQGIATEAFF. DNA for the CDR3: TGTGCCAGCAGTGATCAGGGGATAGCCACTGAAGCTTTCTTT. Supplemented by reference TRBV2 and TRBJ1-1, the full variable domain reads EPEVTQTPSHQVTQMGQEVILRCVPISNHLYFYWYRQILGQKVEFLVSFYNNEISEKSEIFDDQFSVERPDGSNFTLKIRSTKLEDSAMYFCASSDQGIATEAFFGQGTRLTVV.

The V gene is TRBV9, the J gene TRBJ2-3, with D possibly matching TRBD1 (5 bases). V was cut by 5 bases and J by 3 bases, with 16 bases left in between. The CDR3 is made up of 15 amino acids. Per the germline V gene, CDR1 is SGDLS and CDR2 is YYNGEE. In DNA, the CDR3 is TGTGCCAGCAGGTCCCAAATTGACAGTACAGATACGCAGTATTTT. It is translated as CASRSQIDSTDTQYF.

The J gene is TRBJ1-5, the V gene TRBV28, with TRBD1 matching 7 bases. CDR1 and CDR2 from the germline V gene are MDHEN and SYDVKM. This CDR3 comprises 16 residues. V lost 2 bases, J lost 1 base, and 5 bases stayed unmatched. The CDR3: CASSLKGAGSNQPQHF. CDR3 in DNA: TGTGCCAGCAGTTTAAAGGGGGCCGGGAGCAATCAGCCCCAGCATTTT. The variable domain in full, completed from reference TRBV28 and TRBJ1-5, reads DVKVTQSSRYLVKRTGEKVFLECVQDMDHENMFWYRQDPGLGLRLIYFSYDVKMKEKGDIPEGYSVSREKKERFSLILESASTNQTSMYLCASSLKGAGSNQPQHFGDGTRLSIL.

This rearrangement joins TRBV6-5 to TRBJ2-7; D is uncertain. From germline, CDR1 is MNHEY and CDR2 SVGAGI. Trimming removed 8 bases from V and 4 bases from J, with 18 bases in between. The CDR3 consists of 14 residues. CDR3 region: CASAGPPSLYEQYF. CDR3 DNA: TGTGCCAGCGCCGGGCCCCCAAGTCTGTACGAGCAGTACTTC.

The chain recombines TRBV13 with TRBJ2-1; 8 bases are shared with TRBD2. Germline CDR1 reads PRHDT; CDR2 reads FYEKMQ (reference sequence). V gave up 4 bases and J gave up 10 bases; unmatched junction bases: 6. This CDR3 region has 13 residues. The CDR3 here is CASSSPGGPEQFF. For the CDR3, the DNA is TGTGCCAGCAGCTCCCCGGGAGGGCCCGAGCAGTTCTTC.

The chain carries TRBV20-1 and TRBJ2-5, with D perhaps TRBD2 (6 bases). The V end lost 8 bases, the J end lost 2 bases, and 9 bases lay between the germline ends. Germline-derived CDR1 and CDR2 are DFQATT and SNEGSKA (reference sequence). CDR3 length: 11 residues. The CDR3 loop is CSRLAQETQYF. The CDR3 DNA reads TGCAGTCGCCTAGCGCAAGAGACCCAGTACTTC.

This chain uses TRBV18 with TRBJ2-3; a possible D gene is TRBD1 (5 bases). Trimming shortened V by 3 bases and J by 5 bases, and 6 bases separated the two germline ends. This CDR3 contains 12 residues. Germline loops: CDR1 KGHSH, CDR2 LQKENI. The CDR3 protein is CASSPRGDTQYF. The CDR3 DNA reads as TGTGCCAGCTCACCTAGGGGAGATACGCAGTATTTT.

CDR3 in DNA: TGTGCCAGCAGCCCACGAAATAGCGGCACCAAATCCTACGAGCAGTACTTC. The encoded protein is CASSPRNSGTKSYEQYF. The rearrangement uses TRBV5-4 and TRBJ2-7, with D perhaps matching TRBD2 (6 bases). V was trimmed by 4 bases and J by 1 base, leaving 21 bases between them. This CDR3 has 17 amino acids. Germline CDR1 is SGHNT and CDR2 is YYREEE (reference sequence).

The chain employs TRBV27 and TRBJ1-2; D not certain. There are 14 residues in the CDR3. Germline assignment: CDR1 MNHEY and CDR2 SMNVEV (reference sequence). Trimming shortened V by 1 base and J by 4 bases, and 10 bases separated the two germline ends. CDR3 bases: TGTGCCAGCAGTTTATTCGGCCCGGGCTATGGCTACACCTTC. It translates to CASSLFGPGYGYTF.

The CDR3 protein is CASSFVAGKNTEAFF. The CDR3 region has the DNA TGTGCCAGCAGTTTTGTGGCAGGGAAGAACACTGAAGCTTTCTTT. The rearrangement links TRBV28 to TRBJ1-1, with D perhaps TRBD1 (5 bases). The CDR3 has 15 amino acids. V lost 3 bases and J lost 1, with 12 bases in between. Germline values: CDR1 MDHEN, CDR2 SYDVKM.

The chain links TRBV15 to TRBJ2-4; perhaps TRBD2 as D (6 bases). V lost 0 bases, J lost 2 bases, and 17 bases lay in between. Germline V lookup: CDR1 LNHNV, CDR2 YYDKDF (reference sequence). The CDR3 is 18 amino acids. The CDR3 DNA sequence: TGTGCCACCAGCAGAGATCTAGGCAGGGCGGGGACCAAAAACATTCAGTACTTC. Amino acids: CATSRDLGRAGTKNIQYF.

In DNA, the CDR3 is TGTGCCAGCAGGCCGGCCGGGACAGATAGCAATCAGCCCCAGCATTTT. The encoded protein is CASRPAGTDSNQPQHF. V is TRBV25-1 and J is TRBJ1-5; 7 bases map to TRBD1. The V segment lost 6 bases and the J segment 0 bases; nucleotides outside the gene matches: 8. Germline CDR1 MGHDK, CDR2 SYGVNS. The CDR3 extends over 16 amino acids.

The chain joins TRBV12-5 to TRBJ2-1, with 8 bases fitting TRBD2. V lost 5 bases to trimming and J lost 9 bases; unmatched junction nucleotides: 18. The germline V gene encodes CDR1 LGHNT and CDR2 FRNRAP. The length of the CDR3 is 17 residues. The CDR3 region has the DNA TGTGCTAGTGGTCTAAAGACTAGCGTGAACAACCGGGCTGAGCAGTTCTTC. This encodes CASGLKTSVNNRAEQFF.